The 20 T cell receptor delta chains given below trace back to one sample, sequenced in a study of γδ T cells in repeated Plasmodium falciparum infection (dated by TCRdb to the early 2020s). Library preparation used multiplex PCR. Sequencing instrument: Illumina MiSeq. In TCRdb, clones were called once more from the public reads by CATT, and rows of identical DNA were later combined. The sample table shows roughly 93,000 delta-chain clones, and 1.4% are seen once. The ten largest clones add up to about 10% of the sample. For bulk TCR repertoire analysis, Vgamma9/Vdelta2+ and Vdelta2-negative gammadelta T cell populations were flow-sorted out of peripheral blood mononuclear cells. The sample was gamma-delta T cells from blood. These receptors originate from a pool of human donors (malaria-infected and uninfected, not separated).

Remarks on this clone: A far more abundant clone sits one base away, making this likely a read error. Other DNA sequences from this sample encode an identical CDR3 as well. The chain is built from TRDV1 and TRDJ1; D possibly corresponds to TRDD3 (5 bases). No J gene is reported in TCRdb; it was inferred here by comparing the DNA with germline. The CDR3 runs to 23 residues. Per germline, CDR1 TSWWSYY and CDR2 QGS. The CDR3 loop reads CALGEYCVLMGNTKISDTDKLIF. The CDR3 DNA follows: TGTGCCCTTGGGGAATATTGCGTCCTGATGGGGAACACAAAGATATCGGACACCGATAAACTCATCTTT.

This clone was recorded a few times. A read error likely explains why the TCRdb protein, taken from a much larger clone, differs from this DNA's translation at residue 15; the protein shown is translated from the DNA. This rearrangement joins TRDV1 to TRDJ1; 8 nucleotides agree with TRDD3. Germline matching of the DNA provided the J gene here, since TCRdb leaves it blank. There are 21 residues in the CDR3. After removal of 4 bases from V and 0 bases from J, the junction contained 22 bases not matched to a gene. CDR1 TSWWSYY and CDR2 QGS come from the germline V gene. The DNA for the CDR3 is TGTGCTCTTGGGGTCCCTAACTGGGGGGTACCCTCCGTCGGGCACACCGATAAACTCATCTTT. This codes for CALGVPNWGVPSVGHTDKLIF.

This clone was counted between two and nine times. TCRdb assigns this DNA the protein of a much larger clone, which departs from its translation at residue 16; this likely reflects a read error, and the protein shown comes from translating the DNA. The chain uses TRDV2 and TRDJ3; 9 nucleotides agree with TRDD3. Assignment of the J gene here rests on matching the DNA to germline, because TCRdb gives none. Germline CDR1 is GEAIGNYY and CDR2 is EKD. This CDR3 spans 21 amino acids. CDR3 bases: TGTGCCTGTGACACCGAAGATGGGGATACGCCGAGCTCCTGGGACATCCGACAGATGTTTTTC. Protein sequence: CACDTEDGDTPSSWDIRQMFF.

As regards this clone: This is likely an artifact of a read error, given a far larger clone one base away. Other DNA sequences in the sample encode the same CDR3. The V gene is TRDV1, but the J gene lacks a call; the table gives TRDD3 as D, unverified against the DNA. Germline CDR1 and CDR2: TSWWSYY and QGS. The CDR3 has 22 residues. Here the CDR3 reads CALGRSPPRTFSTGISQGKLIF. The CDR3 nucleotides read TGTGCTCTTGGGAGATCCCCACCTAGGACTTTCTCTACTGGGATATCCCAGGGTAAGCTCATCTTT.

V gene TRDV1 combines with J gene TRDJ1, with 11 positions matching TRDD3. The J gene was missing in TCRdb and was found by matching the end of the DNA to germline. The CDR3 runs 18 residues. Germline loops: CDR1 TSWWSYY, CDR2 QGS. J lost 3 bases, V lost 0 bases, and 9 bases had no gene match. CDR3 amino acids: CALGELELGDSYSDKLIF. CDR3 coding DNA: TGTGCTCTTGGGGAACTAGAACTGGGGGATAGTTACTCCGATAAACTCATCTTT.

For this clone: The TCRdb protein, from a much larger clone, departs from this DNA's translation at residue 6, likely by read error; the protein shown derives from the DNA. The rearrangement joins TRDV1 to TRDJ1; 10 bases are a match to TRDD3. The J gene, missing from TCRdb, was assigned here through DNA to germline matching. Per the germline V gene, CDR1 is TSWWSYY and CDR2 is QGS. The CDR3 extends over 23 amino acids. Trimming took 1 base from V and 4 from J; bases not matched to a gene: 27. In nucleotides, the CDR3 is TGTGCTCTTGGGGAACCTGAGTACTGGGGGATCTATAAGGGTCCTCCTGGCGGCGATAAACTCATCTTT. Protein sequence: CALGEPEYWGIYKGPPGGDKLIF.

The sample holds a few counts of this clone. TCRdb attributes to this sequence the protein of a much larger clone, which differs from the DNA translation at residue 3; a read error is likely, and the protein displayed is translated from the DNA. This chain links TRDV3 with TRDJ1; maybe TRDD3 (6 bases). Because TCRdb records no J gene, it was assigned here through a match of the DNA to germline. The length of the CDR3 is 21 residues. V lost 4 bases and J 0 bases, leaving 36 bases between the germline ends. Germline assignment: CDR1 TVYSNPD and CDR2 GDNSRS (reference sequence). The DNA for the CDR3 is TGTGCCTCTAGGATGAGAATGGACCGGCCTACGGGGATTCGGTACACCGATAAACTCATCTTT. As protein: CASRMRMDRPTGIRYTDKLIF.

The chain joins TRDV3 to TRDJ1; 10 nucleotides match TRDD3. TCRdb is silent on the J gene; assignment here came from matching the DNA to germline. V was pared by 2 bases and J by 0 bases, with 21 bases of the junction left unmatched. CDR1 TVYSNPD and CDR2 GDNSRS come from the germline V gene (reference sequence). This CDR3 is 20 amino acids long. The chain's CDR3 is CAFPVPTGTGGWPYTDKLIF. Written as DNA, the CDR3 is TGTGCCTTTCCCGTTCCTACCGGTACTGGGGGATGGCCGTACACCGATAAACTCATCTTT. Full variable domain (missing parts from reference TRDV3 and TRDJ1): CDKVTQSSPDQTVASGSEVVLLCTYDTVYSNPDLFWYRIRPDYSFQFVFYGDNSRSEGADFTQGRFSVKHILTQKAFHLVISPVRTEDSATYYCAFPVPTGTGGWPYTDKLIFGKGTRVTVEP.

This clone came up a few times. This same CDR3 is encoded by further DNA sequences in the sample. The V gene call reads TRDV1; no J gene was called; whether TRDD3, the table's D call, matches the DNA was not checked. The CDR3 is made up of 21 amino acids. Germline V gene data show CDR1 as TSWWSYY and CDR2 as QGS. The CDR3: CALGELKRTGHHQWGTDKLIF. CDR3 in DNA: TGTGCTCTTGGGGAACTCAAGCGGACAGGTCACCATCAATGGGGCACCGATAAACTAATCTTT.

Comment on this clone: TCRdb's protein, taken from a much larger clone, differs from this DNA's translation at residue 16, likely owing to a read error; the protein displayed comes from the DNA. The rearrangement links TRDV2 to TRDJ1, with D possibly called TRDD2 or TRDD3 (5 bases each). The J gene is not listed in TCRdb, so it was assigned here from a DNA match to germline. This CDR3 is 19 amino acids long. Germline values: CDR1 GEAIGNYY, CDR2 EKD. The CDR3 loop reads CACDTLKVGLRPYTDRLIF. The CDR3 nucleotides read TGTGCCTGTGACACCCTAAAAGTGGGATTGCGACCCTACACCGATAGACTCATCTTT.

This clone was counted many times. A far larger clone is a single base away, which makes a read error likely. This CDR3 is also generated by other DNA sequences in the sample. CDR3: CACDTVGDTAQLFF. DNA for the CDR3: TGTGCCTGTGACACCGTGGGGGATACAGCACAGCTCTTCTTT. The V gene is listed as TRDV2; no J gene was called; the table's TRDD3 call for D was not verified on the DNA. CDR1 and CDR2 from the germline V gene are GEAIGNYY and EKD. The CDR3 is 14 amino acids.

About this clone: This probably arose from a read error, given a far larger clone one base away. Other DNA sequences of this sample code for an identical CDR3. The genes are TRDV2 and TRDJ3, with 8 bases fitting TRDD3. This CDR3 spans 20 amino acids. Germline CDR1 is GEAIGNYY and CDR2 is EKD. The junction had 9 bases not matched to a gene; V was cut back by 0 bases and J by 0 bases. This CDR3 is CACDTEKGDTSSWDTRQMFF. Here the CDR3 DNA reads TGTGCCTGTGACACCGAAAAAGGGGATACCAGCTCCTGGGACACCCGACAGATGTTTTTC.

This clone occurred a few times. CDR3 DNA: TGTGCTCTTGGGGATCCTCTACTTACGGGGCTCGATAAACTCATCTTT. Protein product: CALGDPLLTGLDKLIF. The rearrangement links TRDV1 to TRDJ1; D is unclear. Assignment of the J gene here rests on matching the DNA to germline, because TCRdb gives none. Germline V CDR1 and CDR2: TSWWSYY, QGS. The V end was cut by 3 bases, the J end by 4 bases, with 18 bases between. CDR3 length equals 16 residues.

With regard to this clone: The protein recorded in TCRdb matches a much larger clone and deviates from this DNA's translation at residue 11, suggesting a read error; the protein here is obtained by translating the DNA. The chain carries TRDV1 and TRDJ1; TRDD3 matches 11 bases. This CDR3 spans 16 amino acids. CDR1 and CDR2 (germline): TSWWSYY, QGS. V lost 3 bases and J lost 4; bases outside the gene matches: 7. CDR3 coding DNA: TGTGCTCTTGGGGAGCTCAACTGGGGGATAAACGATAAACTCATCTTT. Its translation is CALGELNWGINDKLIF.

Concerning this clone: TCRdb has a much larger clone's protein, which differs at residue 20 from the translation of this DNA, likely because of a read error; what is shown is the protein translated from the DNA. CDR3 residues: CALGTAFPLLGDPWYTDKLTF. The CDR3 DNA follows: TGTGCTCTTGGAACGGCCTTCCCATTACTGGGGGACCCTTGGTACACCGATAAACTCACCTTT. The chain carries TRDV1 and TRDJ1; 9 nucleotides line up with TRDD3. The CDR3 sequence is 21 residues long. CDR1 is TSWWSYY and CDR2 is QGS in the germline V gene.

This clone was seen only a few times. TCRdb assigns this DNA the protein of a much larger clone, which departs from its translation at residue 3; this likely reflects a read error, and the protein shown comes from translating the DNA. V and J are TRDV3 and TRDJ1, with D maybe TRDD2 (5 bases). Germline-derived CDR1 and CDR2 are TVYSNPD and GDNSRS (reference sequence). This CDR3 spans 16 amino acids. V was cut by 5 bases and J by 0 bases, with 22 bases left in between. CDR3 in amino acids: CALLRGVPPYTDKLIF. CDR3 nucleotide sequence: TGTGCCCTTCTCCGAGGGGTTCCTCCTTACACCGATAAACTCATCTTT. Supplemented by reference TRDV3 and TRDJ1, the full variable domain reads CDKVTQSSPDQTVASGSEVVLLCTYDTVYSNPDLFWYRIRPDYSFQFVFYGDNSRSEGADFTQGRFSVKHILTQKAFHLVISPVRTEDSATYYCALLRGVPPYTDKLIFGKGTRVTVEP.

This clone was picked up many times. This likely came from a read error, as a far larger clone is one base away. The sample contains more than one DNA sequence encoding this CDR3. The rearrangement uses TRDV3 and TRDJ1, with no clear D. Trimming left V 4 bases short and J 0 bases short, with 21 bases between. In germline, CDR1 is TVYSNPD, CDR2 GDNSRS (reference sequence). The CDR3 runs 16 residues. The CDR3 nucleotides are TGTGCCTGCCGTCCTCTTGTGACGAGGTACACCGATAAACTCATCTTT. Its protein is CACRPLVTRYTDKLIF.

In regard to this clone: TCRdb has a much larger clone's protein, which differs at residues 6 and 13 from the translation of this DNA, likely because of a read error; what is shown is the protein translated from the DNA. The chain uses TRDV2 and TRDJ1, with 12 bases matching TRDD3. Here the J gene came from matching the DNA to germline, since TCRdb omits it. The germline V gene has CDR1 GEAIGNYY and CDR2 EKD. CDR3 size: 16 residues. CDR3 region: CACDPCTGGYTDRLIF. CDR3 nucleotides: TGTGCCTGTGACCCGTGTACTGGGGGATACACCGATAGACTCATCTTT.

The chain is built from TRDV1 and TRDJ1; possibly TRDD2 or TRDD3 for D (7 bases each). The J gene comes from matching the DNA to germline here; TCRdb lacks it. CDR3 length equals 20 residues. CDR1 is TSWWSYY, CDR2 QGS, per germline. V was pared by 4 bases and J by 3 bases, with 30 bases between. Here the CDR3 DNA reads TGTGCTCTTGGGGGCTGCCTTCCTGCTGGATACGCTAGAGAAGCCGATAAACTCATCTTT. This codes for CALGGCLPAGYAREADKLIF.

This clone was counted at least ten times. TCRdb pairs this DNA with a much larger clone's protein that differs at residue 5, likely a read error; the protein shown was translated from the DNA. V usage is TRDV2 and J usage is TRDJ1, with D possibly TRDD3 on 5 matching bases. The V end was cut by 3 bases, the J end by 3 bases, with 13 bases between. The V gene's germline CDR1 is GEAIGNYY and CDR2 EKD. There are 14 residues in the CDR3. The CDR3 loop is CACDAIWEADKLIF. In DNA, the CDR3 is TGTGCCTGTGACGCCATCTGGGAAGCCGATAAACTCATCTTT.